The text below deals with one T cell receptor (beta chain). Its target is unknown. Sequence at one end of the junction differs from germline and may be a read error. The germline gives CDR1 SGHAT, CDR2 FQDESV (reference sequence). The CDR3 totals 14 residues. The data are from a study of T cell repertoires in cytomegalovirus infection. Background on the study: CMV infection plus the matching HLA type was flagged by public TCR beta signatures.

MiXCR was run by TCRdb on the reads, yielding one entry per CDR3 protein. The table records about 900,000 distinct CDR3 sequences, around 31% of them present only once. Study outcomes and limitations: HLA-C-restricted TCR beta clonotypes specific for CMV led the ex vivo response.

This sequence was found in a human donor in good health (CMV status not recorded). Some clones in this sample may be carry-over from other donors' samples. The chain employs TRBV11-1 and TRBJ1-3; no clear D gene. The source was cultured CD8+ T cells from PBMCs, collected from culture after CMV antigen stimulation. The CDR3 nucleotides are TGTGTCAGCACTCCGGCGGGCTCTGGAAACACCATATATTTT. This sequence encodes CVSTPAGSGNTIYF.